Each of the 10 T cell receptor beta chains below was sequenced from the same sample in a study of T-cell memory formation after mild COVID-19. One entry per CDR3 protein results from TCRdb running MiXCR on the 5' RACE reads. This sample has some 120,000 distinct CDR3 sequences, with about a sixth found just once. The sequenced sample was PBMCs or a T cell subset sorted from them (not recorded which). The source is a man aged 18 to 29 who had mild COVID-19 (a few samples of this study predate the infection). Cell type and time point are not known.

There are many counts of this clonotype. The chain couples TRBV4-2 to TRBJ2-5; D may be TRBD1 or TRBD2 (6 bases each). The CDR3 is made up of 19 amino acids. Germline V gene data show CDR1 as LGHNA and CDR2 as YNFKEQ. V lost 0 bases, J lost 2 bases, and 22 bases lay in between. This chain's CDR3 is CASSQDGWVTGANQETQYF. For the CDR3, the DNA is TGTGCCAGCAGCCAAGACGGGTGGGTTACGGGGGCCAATCAAGAGACCCAGTACTTC.

The chain has TRBV29-1 and TRBJ1-1; tentatively, D is TRBD1 (6 bases). Trimming took 6 bases from V and 0 from J, leaving 11 bases between them. The CDR3 consists of 13 residues. The V gene's germline CDR1 is SQVTM and CDR2 ANQGSEA. The CDR3 reads CSVVRGMNTEAFF. The CDR3 nucleotides are TGCAGCGTAGTGAGGGGGATGAACACTGAAGCTTTCTTT.

This chain links TRBV21-1 with TRBJ2-7; the tabulated D call, TRBD1, remains unverified against the DNA. TRBV21-1 is described as a pseudogene. CDR3 size: 15 residues. The CDR3 region is CASSYLGQGGNEQYF. The CDR3 nucleotides are TGTGCCAGCAGCTACCTGGGACAGGGCGGAAACGAGCAGTACTTC.

This clonotype was seen many times. J is TRBJ2-7 and V is TRBV30; no reliable D call. Germline lookup yields CDR1 GTSNPN and CDR2 SVGIG (reference sequence). The CDR3 contains 13 residues. The germline V and J ends were trimmed by 1 base and 4 bases, with 11 bases remaining between them. This chain's CDR3 is CAWSGSDPYEQYF. The CDR3 DNA sequence: TGTGCCTGGAGTGGCAGTGACCCATACGAGCAGTACTTC.

The rearrangement uses TRBV2 and TRBJ2-5; D gene unclear. The V and J ends lost 3 bases and 0 bases respectively, with 8 bases between them. Germline assignment: CDR1 SNHLY and CDR2 FYNNEI. This CDR3 contains 14 residues. The CDR3 region has the DNA TGTGCCAGCAGTGATGACGGGTACCAAGAGACCCAGTACTTC. Translating gives CASSDDGYQETQYF.

This chain connects TRBV24-1 to TRBJ2-3; TRBD1 aligns across 8 bases. CDR3 size: 16 residues. V was clipped by 1 base and J by 6 bases; unmatched bases: 8. CDR1 is KGHDR and CDR2 is SFDVKD in the germline V gene. The chain's CDR3 is CATSDFAAGGLDTQYF. CDR3 nucleotides: TGTGCCACCAGTGATTTTGCGGCAGGGGGCCTGGATACGCAGTATTTT.

This chain joins TRBV5-1 and TRBJ2-2; perhaps TRBD1 as D (6 bases). CDR1 is SGHRS, CDR2 YFSETQ, per germline. The length of the CDR3 is 16 residues. The germline V and J ends were trimmed by 1 base and 3 bases, with 13 bases remaining between them. This CDR3 reads CASSLRAGADTGELFF. CDR3 nucleotide sequence: TGCGCCAGCAGCTTGAGGGCAGGGGCGGACACCGGGGAGCTGTTTTTT.

This clonotype was counted only a few times. J is TRBJ1-2 and V is TRBV7-9; 11 nucleotides agree with TRBD1. Germline assignment: CDR1 SEHNR and CDR2 FQNEAQ (reference sequence). The V gene end was trimmed by 10 bases and the J gene end by 9 bases; junction bases not matched to a gene: 4. This CDR3 has 11 residues. For the CDR3, the DNA is TGTGCCATCGGGACAGGGGGAAGCTACACCTTC. Residues: CAIGTGGSYTF.

The sample holds many counts of this clonotype. This sequence joins TRBV4-2 and TRBJ2-3, with 8 bases identical to TRBD2. Germline V gene data show CDR1 as LGHNA and CDR2 as YNFKEQ. The CDR3 consists of 16 residues. J was trimmed by 2 bases and V by 0 bases; bases with no gene match: 4. The CDR3 here is CASSQEPAGATDTQYF. The CDR3 region has the DNA TGTGCCAGCAGCCAAGAACCAGCGGGGGCCACAGATACGCAGTATTTT.

The rearrangement joins TRBV20-1 to TRBJ2-2, with TRBD1 matching over 11 bases. The CDR3 sequence is 16 residues long. V dropped 6 bases and J dropped 4; count of bases not matched to a gene: 10. Germline V CDR1 and CDR2: DFQATT, SNEGSKA (reference sequence). The CDR3 spells CSATDRGQSGTGELFF. In DNA form, the CDR3 reads TGCAGTGCCACGGACAGGGGGCAGTCGGGCACCGGGGAGCTGTTTTTT.